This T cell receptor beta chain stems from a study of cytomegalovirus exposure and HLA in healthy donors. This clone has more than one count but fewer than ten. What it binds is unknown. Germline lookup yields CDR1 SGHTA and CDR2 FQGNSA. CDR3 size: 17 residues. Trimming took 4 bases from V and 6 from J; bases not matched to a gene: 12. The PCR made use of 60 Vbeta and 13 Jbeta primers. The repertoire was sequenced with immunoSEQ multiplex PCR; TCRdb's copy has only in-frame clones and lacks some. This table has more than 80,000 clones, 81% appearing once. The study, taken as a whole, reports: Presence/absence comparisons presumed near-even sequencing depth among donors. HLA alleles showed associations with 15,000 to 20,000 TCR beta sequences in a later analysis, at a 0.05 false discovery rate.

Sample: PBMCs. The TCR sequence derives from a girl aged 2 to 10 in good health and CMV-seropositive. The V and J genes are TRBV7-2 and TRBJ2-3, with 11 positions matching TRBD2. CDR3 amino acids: CASSSKTSGRGADTQYF. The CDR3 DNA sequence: TGTGCCAGCAGCTCGAAAACTAGCGGGAGAGGGGCCGATACGCAGTATTTT.